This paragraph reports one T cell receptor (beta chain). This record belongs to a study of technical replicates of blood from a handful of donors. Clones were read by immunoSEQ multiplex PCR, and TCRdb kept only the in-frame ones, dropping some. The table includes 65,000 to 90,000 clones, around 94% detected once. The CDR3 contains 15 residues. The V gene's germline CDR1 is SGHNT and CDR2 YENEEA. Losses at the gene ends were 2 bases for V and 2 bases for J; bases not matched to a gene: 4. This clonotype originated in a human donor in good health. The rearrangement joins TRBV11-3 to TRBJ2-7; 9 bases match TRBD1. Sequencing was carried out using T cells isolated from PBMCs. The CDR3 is CASSLWTGEPYEQYF. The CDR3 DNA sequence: TGTGCCAGCAGCTTATGGACAGGGGAGCCCTACGAGCAGTACTTC.